The 20 T cell receptor beta chains reported below all come from one sample, sequenced in a study of shared clonotypes between healthy human individuals (dated by TCRdb to 2020 to 2022). To prepare the library, the immunoSEQ multiplex PCR assay was applied. This is the immuneACCESS table as TCRdb keeps it, with only in-frame sequences that have V and J called. A part of the clones is gone; compared with another copy, unresolved V genes explain less than half, and the rest is unexplained. The sample table holds 2,500,000 or so clones, of which 85% to 95% were seen once. The top ten hold about 0.36% of the sample. The sequenced material came from naive CD4+ T cells from PBMCs. This specimen's cell subset or site label, per the study, means: CD45RA+ positively selected. All receptors derive from a man aged 18 to 35 in good health. Some clones in this sample may be carry-over from other donors' samples.

The gene calls are TRBV5-4 and TRBJ1-4; D gene uncertain. Per the germline V gene, CDR1 is SGHNT and CDR2 is YYREEE (reference sequence). The CDR3 extends over 16 amino acids. The V end was cut by 3 bases, the J end by 5 bases, with 17 bases between. CDR3: CASSWKEVGSNEKLFF. The CDR3 DNA is TGTGCCAGCAGCTGGAAGGAGGTGGGCTCAAATGAAAAACTGTTTTTT.

This clone was observed a single time. The chain joins TRBV5-1 to TRBJ2-3; a weak D match, TRBD2 (5 bases). Trimming stripped 0 bases from V and 3 bases from J, with 17 bases between. Germline loops: CDR1 SGHRS, CDR2 YFSETQ. CDR3 size: 17 residues. The CDR3 here is CASSLALSGLRTDTQYF. CDR3 nucleotide sequence: TGCGCCAGCAGCTTGGCTTTGAGCGGATTAAGAACAGATACGCAGTATTTT.

The CDR3 reads CSVAGRNSGNTIYF. The DNA for the CDR3 is TGCAGCGTAGCGGGACGGAACTCTGGAAACACCATATATTTT. This chain connects TRBV29-1 to TRBJ1-3; perhaps TRBD1 as D (5 bases). The germline V and J ends were trimmed by 6 bases and 0 bases, with 12 bases remaining between them. The CDR3 has 14 residues. Germline V lookup: CDR1 SQVTM, CDR2 ANQGSEA.

V and J are TRBV6-1 and TRBJ1-5, with D uncertain. Germline V gene data show CDR1 as MNHNS and CDR2 as SASEGT. The CDR3 spans 13 residues. The V and J ends lost 6 bases and 1 base respectively, with 7 bases between them. The CDR3 region has the DNA TGTGCCAGCAGCCCGGGGAGCAATCAGCCCCAGCATTTT. Protein: CASSPGSNQPQHF.

The chain links TRBV29-1 to TRBJ2-5; D is perhaps TRBD1 (5 bases). The DNA end favors TRBJ2-7, so the J call may be wrong. This CDR3 has 10 amino acids. Germline V CDR1 and CDR2: SQVTM, ANQGSEA. The CDR3 is CSGGSYEQYF. The CDR3 DNA reads TGCAGCGGGGGCAGCTACGAGCAGTACTTC.

J is TRBJ2-7 and V is TRBV7-3; 11 nucleotides align to TRBD2. Looked up from germline, CDR1 is SGHTA and CDR2 is FQGTGA. This CDR3 contains 20 residues. With V trimmed by 11 bases and J by 0 bases, 24 bases remained unmatched. This CDR3 is CAYDLLGTSGIYLSSYEQYF. DNA for the CDR3: TGTGCCTACGACTTATTGGGGACTAGCGGAATTTACCTAAGCTCCTACGAGCAGTACTTC.

The J gene is TRBJ1-2, the V gene TRBV6-5; D remains ambiguous. V lost 6 bases to trimming and J lost 4 bases, with 18 bases between them. This CDR3 has 15 amino acids. Germline V gives CDR1 MNHEY, CDR2 SVGAGI. The CDR3 sequence is CASRIAPGNIYGYTF. DNA of the CDR3: TGTGCCAGCAGGATCGCTCCGGGAAACATCTATGGCTACACCTTC.

Note on this clone: This specimen includes other DNA sequences encoding the same CDR3. The J gene is TRBJ1-2, the V gene TRBV27, with D perhaps TRBD1 (5 bases). Germline CDR1 MNHEY, CDR2 SMNVEV (reference sequence). CDR3 length equals 13 residues. Trimming removed 3 bases from V and 6 bases from J, with 11 bases in between. The CDR3 nucleotides read TGTGCCAGCAGTTTGGGTCAGGGAAATGGCTACACCTTC. It is translated as CASSLGQGNGYTF.

The genes are TRBV7-3 and TRBJ1-5; maybe TRBD1 (5 bases). The V end lost 6 bases, the J end lost 6 bases, and 12 bases lay between the germline ends. The germline V gene encodes CDR1 SGHTA and CDR2 FQGTGA. This CDR3 is 13 amino acids long. The CDR3 DNA reads TGTGCCAGCAGTCCAGGGTCGGGTCAGCCCCAGCATTTT. It encodes CASSPGSGQPQHF.

This rearrangement joins TRBV19 to TRBJ1-2; D is unresolved. Between the trimmed V and J ends, which lost 1 base and 3 bases, there was a span of 6 bases. Germline lookup yields CDR1 LNHDA and CDR2 SQIVND (reference sequence). This CDR3 region has 13 residues. The CDR3 nucleotides read TGTGCCAGTAGTATAGGGTTGTACTATGGCTACACCTTC. Translating gives CASSIGLYYGYTF.

V is TRBV4-1 and J is TRBJ2-7, with D perhaps given as TRBD1 or TRBD2 (5 bases each). Germline V gene lookup returns CDR1 MGHRA and CDR2 YSYEKL. V was trimmed by 3 bases and J by 1 base, leaving 13 bases between them. The CDR3 has 15 amino acids. CDR3 in amino acids: CASSHLGRNSYEQYF. CDR3 nucleotide sequence: TGCGCCAGCAGCCACCTGGGACGCAATTCCTACGAGCAGTACTTC.

V is TRBV5-4 and J is TRBJ2-1; D is undetermined. The CDR3 is 14 residues long. V gave up 1 base and J gave up 8 bases, with 13 bases separating them. Germline loops: CDR1 SGHNT, CDR2 YYREEE (reference sequence). The chain's CDR3 is CASSLSRVTHEQFF. In DNA form, the CDR3 reads TGTGCCAGCAGCTTGTCCCGAGTAACCCATGAGCAGTTCTTC.

This chain connects TRBV9 to TRBJ1-4; 7 nucleotides match TRBD1. Germline V gene sequence: CDR1 SGDLS, CDR2 YYNGEE. V lost 3 bases and J lost 3; bases outside the gene matches: 8. There are 16 residues in the CDR3. The CDR3 here is CASSAHRGLANEKLFF. The CDR3 coding sequence is TGTGCCAGCAGCGCCCACAGGGGTCTGGCTAATGAAAAACTGTTTTTT. The whole variable domain, filled in from reference TRBV9 and TRBJ1-4, reads DSGVTQTPKHLITATGQRVTLRCSPRSGDLSVYWYQQSLDQGLQFLIQYYNGEERAKGNILERFSAQQFPDLHSELNLSSLELGDSALYFCASSAHRGLANEKLFFGSGTQLSVL.

In nucleotides, the CDR3 is TGTGCCAGCAGCGTAGCCACTGGGGATAAGGATACGCAGTATTTT. Protein sequence: CASSVATGDKDTQYF. The genes are TRBV9 and TRBJ2-3; D call uncertain. The V end was cut by 0 bases, the J end by 6 bases, with 14 bases between. The CDR3 runs 15 residues. Germline V gives CDR1 SGDLS, CDR2 YYNGEE.

The chain uses TRBV30 and TRBJ2-1; D might be TRBD2 (5 bases). The germline V and J ends were trimmed by 0 bases and 1 base, with 13 bases remaining between them. The CDR3 sequence is 16 residues long. Germline loops: CDR1 GTSNPN, CDR2 SVGIG (reference sequence). CDR3 nucleotides: TGTGCCTGGAGTGTCCCCCGGGGATTATCCTACAATGAGCAGTTCTTC. This codes for CAWSVPRGLSYNEQFF.

The chain has TRBV4-1 and TRBJ2-7; TRBD1 agrees at 8 bases. This CDR3 has 15 amino acids. The V segment lost 0 bases and the J segment 2 bases; nucleotides outside the gene matches: 3. From germline, CDR1 is MGHRA and CDR2 YSYEKL. CDR3 coding DNA: TGCGCCAGCAGCCAAGACTGGGGACAGGCCTACGAGCAGTACTTC. It translates to CASSQDWGQAYEQYF.

The V gene is TRBV10-3, the J gene TRBJ1-2; TRBD1 matches at 7 bases. V shed 5 bases and J 4 bases; nucleotides not matched to a gene: 1. Germline-derived CDR1 and CDR2 are ENHRY and SYGVKD. The CDR3 has 12 residues. The CDR3 protein is CAISWDSYGYTF. The CDR3 DNA sequence: TGTGCCATCAGTTGGGACAGCTATGGCTACACCTTC.

This clone occurred a few times. The CDR3, as DNA: TGTGCCAGCAGGGAAATCGTCGAGGAAGCTTTCTTT. It translates to CASREIVEEAFF. V is TRBV2 and J is TRBJ1-1; D call uncertain. The CDR3 is 12 residues long. The germline V gene has CDR1 SNHLY and CDR2 FYNNEI. Trimming shortened V by 6 bases and J by 8 bases, and 13 bases separated the two germline ends.

The chain uses TRBV5-1 and TRBJ1-1; D might be TRBD1 (6 bases). The V gene's germline CDR1 is SGHRS and CDR2 YFSETQ. CDR3 size: 13 residues. V lost 8 bases and J 2 bases, leaving 13 bases between the germline ends. The CDR3 reads CASTGTSNTEAFF. CDR3 sequence (DNA): TGCGCCAGTACCGGGACATCCAACACTGAAGCTTTCTTT.

This chain connects TRBV19 to TRBJ2-2; TRBD2 aligns across 9 bases. There are 17 residues in the CDR3. Trimming cost V 6 bases and J 7 bases; bases outside gene matches: 15. From germline, CDR1 is LNHDA and CDR2 SQIVND (reference sequence). In nucleotides, the CDR3 is TGTGCCAGTAGGCATTCCAAGCTAGCGGGATCGGGCGGGGAGCTGTTTTTT. This sequence encodes CASRHSKLAGSGGELFF.